This entry lists 13 T cell receptor beta chains sequenced from one sample in a study of blood T cell repertoires in COVID-19. Measured with immunoSEQ multiplex PCR; TCRdb has only the in-frame clones, and not every one. This repertoire shows fewer than 400,000 clones, 85% found once; its top ten account for 3.5% to 4%. Sequenced input: peripheral blood. These receptors were collected from a young woman with acute or convalescent COVID-19.

In this sample, this clone turned up a few times. The V gene is TRBV5-1, the J gene TRBJ1-3; TRBD1 matches 9 bases. The CDR3 sequence is 17 residues long. V lost 3 bases, J lost 4 bases, and 11 bases stayed unmatched. The germline gives CDR1 SGHRS, CDR2 YFSETQ. CDR3 protein: CASSYTQQGASGNTIYF. The CDR3 nucleotides read TGCGCCAGCAGCTACACCCAACAGGGGGCATCGGGAAACACCATATATTTT.

The chain couples TRBV24-1 to TRBJ2-5; D remains ambiguous. This CDR3 is 14 amino acids long. V lost 3 bases and J 1 base, leaving 8 bases between the germline ends. In germline, CDR1 is KGHDR, CDR2 SFDVKD. CDR3 nucleotides: TGTGCCACCAGTGATCCAGAGCGCCAAGAGACCCAGTACTTC. Protein: CATSDPERQETQYF.

This clone was counted a single time. V usage is TRBV6-6 and J usage is TRBJ2-7, with a tentative D call TRBD2 (6 bases). CDR3 length: 14 residues. CDR1 is MNHNY, CDR2 SVGAGI, per germline (reference sequence). V dropped 0 bases and J dropped 3 bases, with 9 bases sitting between them. The CDR3 DNA is TGTGCCAGCAGTTACTCGAGGGGAGGCTACGAGCAGTACTTC. It codes for CASSYSRGGYEQYF.

The sample holds a few counts of this clone. The chain joins TRBV19 to TRBJ2-2, with D maybe TRBD2 (6 bases). The germline CDR1 and CDR2 sequences are LNHDA and SQIVND (reference sequence). The CDR3 contains 14 residues. Trimming took 4 bases from V and 4 from J, leaving 10 bases between them. The CDR3 DNA sequence: TGTGCCAGTAGTACGCGGGACTTCACCGGGGAGCTGTTTTTT. Its translation is CASSTRDFTGELFF.

This sequence joins TRBV2 and TRBJ2-3, with 8 positions matching TRBD2. Germline CDR1 SNHLY, CDR2 FYNNEI. The trim removed 1 base at V and 6 bases at J, leaving 3 bases unmatched. The CDR3 has 14 amino acids. CDR3 sequence: CASSEVVAGDTQYF. As DNA, the CDR3 is TGTGCCAGCAGTGAAGTAGTAGCGGGGGATACGCAGTATTTT.

The chain carries TRBV5-3 and TRBJ1-3; a weak D match, TRBD1 (5 bases). TRBV5-3 belongs to the ORF category, with a function that is uncertain. The CDR3 has 16 amino acids. V was clipped by 0 bases and J by 0 bases, with 10 bases between them. The CDR3 DNA follows: TGTGCCAGAAGCTTGGGGTCGGGGGTCTCTGGAAACACCATATATTTT. It yields the protein CARSLGSGVSGNTIYF.

This sequence joins TRBV10-1 and TRBJ2-7; 9 positions match TRBD1. V dropped 10 bases and J dropped 5; count of bases not matched to a gene: 9. Germline CDR1 WNHNN, CDR2 SYGVQD (reference sequence). CDR3 length: 13 residues. The chain's CDR3 is CAIPQGACHEQYF. The DNA of the CDR3 is TGCGCCATCCCACAGGGGGCTTGCCACGAGCAGTACTTC.

The chain couples TRBV27 to TRBJ2-5, with 10 positions matching TRBD2. Unmatched junction bases numbered 6, after V lost 6 bases and J lost 2 bases. The CDR3 has 15 residues. CDR1 is MNHEY and CDR2 is SMNVEV in the germline V gene (reference sequence). CDR3 loop: CASRAFSGGQETQYF. The CDR3 DNA is TGTGCCAGCAGGGCCTTTAGCGGGGGGCAAGAGACCCAGTACTTC.

This clone was seen at least ten times. This chain links TRBV5-1 with TRBJ1-1, with D maybe TRBD1 (6 bases). The V gene's germline CDR1 is SGHRS and CDR2 YFSETQ. V was shortened by 0 bases and J by 0 bases, with 21 bases between the two germline ends. The CDR3 is 19 amino acids. The CDR3 sequence: CASSLAIGGSRGLNTEAFF. CDR3 in DNA: TGCGCCAGCAGCTTGGCCATAGGAGGTTCCAGGGGTTTGAACACTGAAGCTTTCTTT. Drawing the rest from reference TRBV5-1 and TRBJ1-1, the complete variable domain is KAGVTQTPRYLIKTRGQQVTLSCSPISGHRSVSWYQQTPGQGLQFLFEYFSETQRNKGNFPGRFSGRQFSNSRSEMNVSTLELGDSALYLCASSLAIGGSRGLNTEAFFGQGTRLTVV.

This rearrangement joins TRBV2 to TRBJ1-1, with 8 bases matching TRBD1. Trimming cost V 7 bases and J 9 bases; bases outside gene matches: 13. Germline CDR1 is SNHLY and CDR2 is FYNNEI. CDR3 size: 14 residues. CDR3 nucleotide sequence: TGTGCCAGCAAGTTGGGGACAGGCGCTTTGAAAGCTTTCTTT. Translating it yields CASKLGTGALKAFF.

The chain carries TRBV5-1 and TRBJ2-7; 13 bases match TRBD2. J was trimmed by 0 bases and V by 4 bases; bases with no gene match: 7. The CDR3 sequence is 17 residues long. In germline, CDR1 is SGHRS, CDR2 YFSETQ. The CDR3 bases are TGCGCCAGCAGCACCGGACTAGCGGGGGCCAGCTCCTACGAGCAGTACTTC. It yields the protein CASSTGLAGASSYEQYF.

Turning to this clone: The junction shows a germline mismatch at one end, possibly a read error. The chain combines TRBV11-2 with TRBJ1-1; D is ambiguous. The CDR3 length is 12 residues. The germline V gene encodes CDR1 SGHAT and CDR2 FQNNGV. CDR3 DNA: TGTGCCAGCAGCTTATTGCGGACTGAAACTTTCTTT. Translating it yields CASSLLRTETFF.

Comment on this clone: The sample has other DNA sequences that encode this CDR3 too. The V and J genes are TRBV19 and TRBJ2-1; the D is unclear. The V end lost 1 base, the J end lost 6 bases, and 4 bases lay between the germline ends. The CDR3 extends over 12 amino acids. The germline V gene encodes CDR1 LNHDA and CDR2 SQIVND (reference sequence). CDR3 sequence (DNA): TGTGCCAGTAGTATAGGGGCCAATGAGCAGTTCTTC. This sequence encodes CASSIGANEQFF.